This record covers a single T cell receptor (beta chain). The antigen is unknown. This CDR3 spans 17 amino acids. CDR1 MDHEN and CDR2 SYDVKM come from the germline V gene. V lost 4 bases to trimming and J lost 5 bases; unmatched junction nucleotides: 12. The assay was immunoSEQ multiplex PCR, and TCRdb's table has in-frame clones only and misses some. The sample records 6,500 to 7,500 clones, approximately 80% being singletons. The sample originates from a study of immune evolution from preneoplasia to lung adenocarcinoma. Overall study findings and caveats: Highest clonality occurred in KRAS-mutant, not EGFR-mutant or double wild-type, nodules. Top clone frequencies peaked in normal lung, apparently declining through invasive adenocarcinoma.

The sample taken for sequencing was FFPE lung adenocarcinoma in situ tissue. The receptor was derived from a person aged 60 to 85 with lung adenocarcinoma. The rearrangement links TRBV28 to TRBJ2-7; 12 bases fit TRBD2. The CDR3 protein is CASSSRSWLAGGHEQYF. In nucleotides, the CDR3 is TGTGCCAGCAGTTCTAGATCTTGGCTAGCGGGGGGGCACGAGCAGTACTTC.